The 25 T cell receptor beta chains in this list originate from one sample, sequenced in a study of monozygotic twins with inflammatory bowel disease. One entry per CDR3 protein, without DNA, is what TCRdb gives after re-calling the 5' RACE reads. The sample has approximately 330,000 distinct CDR3 sequences. Material: blood. Source of these receptors: a human donor with ulcerative colitis or Crohn's disease, or a healthy co-twin of an affected twin (not recorded which).

V and J are TRBV20-1 and TRBJ1-1; TCRdb's assignment of TRBD1 cannot be checked, as there is no DNA. This CDR3 is built from 13 residues. The germline V gene encodes CDR1 DFQATT and CDR2 SNEGSKA (reference sequence). This CDR3 reads CSASLQGNTEAFF.

The chain has TRBV29-1 and TRBJ1-2; absent DNA, TCRdb's TRBD1 call cannot be checked. From germline, CDR1 is SQVTM and CDR2 ANQGSEA. The CDR3 spans 14 residues. This CDR3 reads CSVDRQGYNYGYTF.

The chain joins TRBV7-9 to TRBJ2-3; TCRdb gives TRBD1 as the D gene, but with no DNA this cannot be confirmed. CDR1 and CDR2 (germline): SEHNR, FQNEAQ (reference sequence). This CDR3 region has 16 residues. The CDR3 region is CASSGRTGFATDTQYF. Filled out from reference TRBV7-9 and TRBJ2-3, the complete variable domain reads DTGVSQNPRHKITKRGQNVTFRCDPISEHNRLYWYRQTLGQGPEFLTYFQNEAQLEKSRLLSDRFSAERPKGSFSTLEIQRTEQGDSAMYLCASSGRTGFATDTQYFGPGTRLTVL.

J is TRBJ2-5 and V is TRBV5-1; checking the TCRdb D call of TRBD1 is not possible without DNA. The germline V gene has CDR1 SGHRS and CDR2 YFSETQ. The CDR3 loop spans 15 amino acids. CDR3 sequence: CASSSGQGAGETQYF.

The chain links TRBV5-6 to TRBJ1-3; as DNA is missing, the TRBD1 call by TCRdb cannot be tested. The CDR3 is 15 amino acids. The V gene's germline CDR1 is SGHDT and CDR2 YYEEEE. CDR3 protein: CASSLGQKAGNTIYF.

The chain is built from TRBV7-9 and TRBJ2-4; TCRdb's D gene call, TRBD1, goes unchecked for lack of DNA. Germline assignment: CDR1 SEHNR and CDR2 FQNEAQ (reference sequence). This CDR3 contains 14 residues. CDR3 protein: CASSPAGGKNIQYF.

The CDR3 protein is CASSLHGGNQPQHF. The rearrangement links TRBV12-3 or TRBV12-4 to TRBJ1-5. The CDR3 extends over 14 amino acids.

The chain couples TRBV5-1 to TRBJ2-1; TCRdb's D call, TRBD1, is unchecked because there is no DNA. The CDR3 contains 16 residues. Germline-derived CDR1 and CDR2 are SGHRS and YFSETQ. The CDR3: CASSLGSGTDYNEQFF.

The rearrangement links TRBV7-2 to TRBJ2-3; as DNA is missing, the TRBD2 call by TCRdb cannot be tested. The CDR3 runs to 17 residues. Germline V gene sequence: CDR1 SGHTA, CDR2 FQGNSA. This chain's CDR3 is CASSLSGAGGPADTQYF.

The chain carries TRBV5-1 and TRBJ2-7; the TCRdb call, TRBD2, lacks DNA for checking. Germline CDR1 and CDR2: SGHRS and YFSETQ. CDR3 size: 14 residues. The CDR3 sequence is CASSLVLGPGEQYF.

The chain uses TRBV11-2 and TRBJ2-1; TCRdb selects TRBD1, and the lack of DNA leaves this call unchecked. The CDR3 has 19 residues. Germline V lookup: CDR1 SGHAT, CDR2 FQNNGV. CDR3 loop: CASSLYARGGSKGYNEQFF.

The CDR3 protein is CASSLDNTPDEQFF. V usage is TRBV7-9 and J usage is TRBJ2-1. CDR3 length equals 14 residues. The germline V gene encodes CDR1 SEHNR and CDR2 FQNEAQ (reference sequence).

This chain uses TRBV20-1 with TRBJ1-1; TCRdb outputs TRBD1, but without DNA this stays unchecked. Germline assignment: CDR1 DFQATT and CDR2 SNEGSKA (reference sequence). The CDR3 is 13 residues long. CDR3 loop: CSAGDRGHTEAFF.

This chain joins TRBV9 and TRBJ1-3. The germline gives CDR1 SGDLS, CDR2 YYNGEE. CDR3 length: 13 amino acids. The CDR3 region is CASSEGTGNTIYF.

This CDR3 is CASSQDAGYVAGIYNEQFF. This sequence joins TRBV3-1 and TRBJ2-1; TCRdb's D call, TRBD2, is unchecked because there is no DNA. The length of the CDR3 is 19 residues. Germline V gene sequence: CDR1 LGHDT, CDR2 YNNKEL (reference sequence).

This chain joins TRBV10-3 and TRBJ2-3; the TCRdb call, TRBD1, lacks DNA for checking. Germline V gene sequence: CDR1 ENHRY, CDR2 SYGVKD. The CDR3 loop spans 14 amino acids. CDR3 residues: CAINGGGLLDTQYF.

This chain joins TRBV27 and TRBJ1-4. Per germline, CDR1 MNHEY and CDR2 SMNVEV (reference sequence). The CDR3 covers 13 residues. CDR3 amino acids: CASRVATNEKLFF.

J is TRBJ2-1 and V is TRBV30; TCRdb selects TRBD2, and the lack of DNA leaves this call unchecked. The CDR3 runs to 12 residues. Germline V gene sequence: CDR1 GTSNPN, CDR2 SVGIG (reference sequence). CDR3: CAWSVLGSEQFF.

The CDR3 loop is CASSSPGLGEETQYF. J is TRBJ2-5 and V is TRBV11-2; absent DNA, TCRdb's TRBD2 call cannot be checked. The CDR3 is 15 amino acids. Germline values: CDR1 SGHAT, CDR2 FQNNGV.

The rearrangement joins TRBV5-1 to TRBJ2-2. CDR1 SGHRS and CDR2 YFSETQ come from the germline V gene. The CDR3 contains 15 residues. The CDR3 loop is CASRETTNPTGELFF.

The chain combines TRBV6-2 or TRBV6-3 with TRBJ2-1; without DNA, the TCRdb call of TRBD2 cannot be checked. The CDR3 is 15 amino acids. Germline V gene lookup returns CDR1 MNHEY and CDR2 SVGEGT. CDR3 region: CASSYTSGFSNEQFF.

J is TRBJ2-7 and V is TRBV24-1; without DNA, the TCRdb call of TRBD1 cannot be checked. The germline CDR1 and CDR2 sequences are KGHDR and SFDVKD. The CDR3 length is 14 residues. CDR3: CATSDRGQTYDQYF.

The chain uses TRBV28 and TRBJ2-1; TCRdb's assignment of TRBD2 cannot be checked, as there is no DNA. Germline-derived CDR1 and CDR2 are MDHEN and SYDVKM. This CDR3 has 16 residues. The CDR3 region is CASSSLGTSVRNEQFF.

V and J are TRBV12-3 or TRBV12-4 and TRBJ1-4; TCRdb's assignment of TRBD1 cannot be checked, as there is no DNA. CDR3 length: 16 residues. CDR3 sequence: CASSSDRGRTNEKLFF.

The chain's CDR3 is CASTSAGRYEQYF. The V gene is TRBV6-1, the J gene TRBJ2-7; the D gene TCRdb calls, TRBD1, cannot be checked with no DNA. This CDR3 is built from 13 residues. Looked up from germline, CDR1 is MNHNS and CDR2 is SASEGT.